This T cell receptor (beta chain) stems from a study of cytomegalovirus exposure and HLA in healthy donors. The CDR3 is made up of 15 amino acids. Germline CDR1 and CDR2: ENHRY and SYGVKD. V dropped 2 bases and J dropped 4 bases, with 11 bases sitting between them. Of note for this clone: The antigen is unknown.

The PCR employed 60 Vbeta primers together with 13 Jbeta primers. TCRdb's copy holds only in-frame clones and misses some; the assay was immunoSEQ multiplex PCR. The sample has some 84,000 clones. Notes on the study in general: Common viral pathogens (according to a later analysis) appeared linked to several of the most significant clusters. Among TCR sequences, most were rare, though some public TCRs appeared in many donors. The authors later found TCR association rates varying by HLA locus, with DRB1 most and HLA-C fewest. In a later analysis, a genetic analysis reported fewer productive-TCR N-insertions in an Asian-associated ancestry cluster than the cohort average.

This rearrangement joins TRBV10-3 to TRBJ1-4; tentative D call: TRBD1 (6 bases). The clonotype originates from a man between 45 and 60 years old in good health and CMV-seronegative. The sample was PBMCs. The CDR3 region has the DNA TGTGCCATCAGTGAGGGCGACAGGAGTAATGAAAAACTGTTTTTT. This sequence encodes CAISEGDRSNEKLFF.